This T cell receptor beta chain originates from a study of blood T cell repertoires in COVID-19 (TCRdb year 2020). The study in broad terms: Samples from collaborators originated in the United States, Italy and Spain and spanned both the acute and convalescent phases of COVID-19. The material from the prospective study consisted of cDNA or gDNA derived from T cells, B-cell-depleted T cells, or PBMCs. Deeply sampled blood TCRbeta repertoires from subjects exposed to, actively infected with, or recovered from COVID-19 were included in the dataset. The repertoires were released in a freely available public database meant as a resource for research on the immune response to SARS-CoV-2. Samples were obtained from the ongoing ImmuneRACE study (first 160 participants) and from 950 to 1,500 subjects provided by 6 global collaborators. Nearly every sample came with metadata listing a de-identified subject ID, COVID-19 status, age in years and sex. Where HLA class I and class II types were available, the types were taken from metadata supplied by the sample provider, not from assay-based typing.

Germline trimming: 2 bases from V, 10 bases from J; junction bases outside gene matches: 7. The CDR3 spans 13 residues, from the cysteine through the phenylalanine. Only the CDR3 part of the read is kept: 39 bases, read in frame from the first base. CDR1 SQVTM and CDR2 ANQGSEA are derived from the germline V gene. With regard to this clone: No antigen is known for it. Base quality data are lacking; no much larger clone is found one base away.

Samples from volunteer blood donors who had recovered from COVID-19 were contributed by a second Seattle source. Whole blood was collected in K2EDTA tubes by collaborating institutions according to the institutions' own protocols. Collaborator samples were shipped for TCRbeta analysis as frozen whole blood, isolated PBMCs, or DNA extracted from either sample type. Study-level results and caveats: The quantity of clinical and demographic metadata differed by source and by participant and was supplied without curation.

The immunoSEQ Assay, a bias-controlled multiplex PCR, was used to amplify TCRbeta CDR3 regions from genomic DNA. Concerning the study's data processing: Within the assay, amplification of reference gene primers was used to estimate how many nucleated cells each sample contained. Sequence reads were collapsed and filtered to measure the absolute abundance of every unique TCRbeta CDR3 rearrangement. Productive Simpson clonality was computed per sample as the square root of Simpson's diversity index over productive rearrangements. This is the immuneACCESS table as TCRdb keeps it, with only in-frame sequences that have V and J called. A part of the clones is gone; compared with another copy, unresolved V genes explain less than half, and the rest is unexplained. That table gives V, J and clone size, and the DNA gave D and trimming. The sample contains a few hundred thousand clones, just over 85% of them found a single time. The ten largest clones add up to approximately 2.1% of the sample.

The sequencing input was peripheral blood. Rearrangement joined TRBV29-1 to TRBJ2-3, with 9 junctional bases fitting TRBD2. This TCR was recovered from a man aged 25-40 years who had recovered from COVID-19. The CDR3 amino acid sequence is: CSVESAGGLSQYF. The nucleotide sequence reads TGCAGCGTTGAATCCGCGGGGGGGCTCTCGCAGTATTTT.